This T cell receptor (beta chain) was identified in a study of cytomegalovirus exposure and HLA in healthy donors. At the level of the study: According to later analysis, the same platform produced the roughly 120 validation and some 680 first-cohort repertoires.

A single count supports this clone. What it binds is unknown. Overall study findings and caveats: Many donors shared some public TCRs, even though most TCR sequences were rare. Among TCR beta chains, those listed as cytomegalovirus-associated numbered roughly 150.

Only in-frame clones appear in the TCRdb table, and some are missing; sequencing was by immunoSEQ multiplex PCR. Altogether about 62,000 clones are present, 85% to 95% being singletons, with the ten largest covering around 7%. The TCR sequence derives from a woman under 30 in good health and CMV-seropositive. Sequencing was performed on PBMCs.

As DNA, the CDR3 is TGTGCCTGGAGTGTGGGACAGGGTCCGTACGAGCAGTACTTC. Its protein product is CAWSVGQGPYEQYF. The genes are TRBV30 and TRBJ2-7; 9 bases map to TRBD1. V gave up 0 bases and J gave up 4 bases; unmatched junction bases: 4. Germline values: CDR1 GTSNPN, CDR2 SVGIG (reference sequence). The CDR3 consists of 14 residues.